This T cell receptor beta chain was sequenced for a study of PD-1 blockade in classical Hodgkin lymphoma. Study context: Nivolumab dosed at 3 mg/kg went to patients intravenously every 2 weeks. Study-wide findings and caveats: Reported baseline diversity: healthy donors highest, relapsed/refractory patients lowest. For complete responders, baseline diversity was comparable to that of newly diagnosed patients.

Time point denoted: cycle 4 day 1 (C4D1), after about 6 weeks of nivolumab. Each and every patient relapsed after autologous stem cell transplantation, and patients got differing brentuximab vedotin exposure. About this clone: The antigen is not known.

V was shortened by 2 bases and J by 4 bases, with 9 bases between the two germline ends. The CDR3 consists of 15 residues. Germline-derived CDR1 and CDR2 are MNHEY and SVGAGI. Data came from immunoSEQ multiplex PCR; TCRdb stores just in-frame clones and leaves some out. The sample gives 96,000 or so clones, 93% of which show up once; roughly 1.9% is in the top ten. This receptor was taken from a human donor with classical Hodgkin lymphoma. The source material was peripheral blood mononuclear cells (PBMCs), sampled before the fourth cycle of nivolumab. The rearrangement links TRBV6-5 to TRBJ1-6; the D gene is possibly TRBD1 (6 bases). Written as DNA, the CDR3 is TGTGCCAGCAGTTACGAGACAGGATATAATTCACCCCTCCACTTT. Its translation: CASSYETGYNSPLHF.